The source of this TCR beta chain is a study of technical replicates of blood from a few donors. This CDR3 contains 13 residues. Germline-derived CDR1 and CDR2 are SGHDN and FVKESK. V lost 8 bases, J lost 0 bases, and 10 bases lay in between. The protocol was immunoSEQ multiplex PCR, while the TCRdb copy is restricted to in-frame clones and leaves out a portion. Among some 80,000 clones listed, 90% to 96% were seen once. Sequenced input: T cells isolated from PBMCs. The J gene is TRBJ1-1, the V gene TRBV14, with D possibly being TRBD1 (6 bases). The TCR originated in a human donor in good health. This chain's CDR3 is CASSGQMNTEAFF. The CDR3 nucleotides are TGTGCCAGCTCGGGACAAATGAACACTGAAGCTTTCTTT.